The 27 T cell receptor beta chains below were found in one sample sequenced in a study of control samples from healthy donors and cancer patients. Using immunoSEQ multiplex PCR, the repertoire was profiled, and TCRdb retains in-frame clones only, with some absent. This sample carries roughly 120,000 clones, around 91% of them seen once, and the ten largest clones take about 1.1%. The specimen was PBMCs. The source is a woman between 45 and 65 years old with colorectal cancer.

Ten or more counts support this clone. The gene calls are TRBV12-3 or TRBV12-4 and TRBJ2-7; 8 positions match TRBD2. This CDR3 comprises 13 residues. The V gene end was trimmed by 6 bases and the J gene end by 6 bases; junction bases not matched to a gene: 7. In DNA, the CDR3 is TGTGCCAGCAGCCGGGAGCGGGAGATCGAGCAGTACTTC. Amino acids: CASSREREIEQYF.

The V gene is TRBV6-2 or TRBV6-3, the J gene TRBJ2-3; D call uncertain. Trimming stripped 2 bases from V and 5 bases from J, with 2 bases between. Germline V gene data show CDR1 as MNHEY and CDR2 as SVGEGT. The CDR3 has 11 amino acids. The CDR3, as DNA: TGTGCCAGCAGTTACGAAGATACGCAGTATTTT. Translation gives CASSYEDTQYF.

This sequence joins TRBV6-5 and TRBJ2-7; 7 bases align to TRBD2. V lost 6 bases to trimming and J lost 5 bases; unmatched junction nucleotides: 10. CDR3 length: 14 amino acids. The germline V gene encodes CDR1 MNHEY and CDR2 SVGAGI. The DNA of the CDR3 is TGTGCCAGCAGACCCTCGTTGGCGGGAGACGAGCAGTACTTC. Translating it yields CASRPSLAGDEQYF.

V and J are TRBV5-1 and TRBJ2-2, with 11 bases that match TRBD1. V was clipped by 1 base and J by 6 bases; unmatched bases: 5. The CDR3 is 16 amino acids. Looked up from germline, CDR1 is SGHRS and CDR2 is YFSETQ. The CDR3 spells CASSLYPGQGAGELFF. CDR3 DNA: TGCGCCAGCAGCTTGTATCCGGGACAGGGGGCCGGGGAGCTGTTTTTT. Based on the CDR3 plus reference TRBV5-1 and TRBJ2-2, the full variable domain is KAGVTQTPRYLIKTRGQQVTLSCSPISGHRSVSWYQQTPGQGLQFLFEYFSETQRNKGNFPGRFSGRQFSNSRSEMNVSTLELGDSALYLCASSLYPGQGAGELFFGEGSRLTVL.

V gene TRBV9 combines with J gene TRBJ2-1; the match to TRBD1 covers 9 bases. Germline V gene lookup returns CDR1 SGDLS and CDR2 YYNGEE. The CDR3 is 15 residues long. The V and J ends lost 3 bases and 5 bases, in that order; junction bases with no gene match: 6. CDR3 in amino acids: CASSATGQGDNEQFF. The CDR3 DNA sequence: TGTGCCAGCAGCGCGACGGGACAGGGAGACAATGAGCAGTTCTTC.

This rearrangement joins TRBV19 to TRBJ2-7; D gene unclear. Germline CDR1 and CDR2: LNHDA and SQIVND (reference sequence). The CDR3 totals 16 residues. The V and J ends lost 3 bases and 0 bases respectively, with 15 bases between them. CDR3 coding DNA: TGTGCCAGTAGTATTTCATCTTCAACTCACTCCTACGAGCAGTACTTC. This translates into CASSISSSTHSYEQYF.

V is TRBV6-4 and J is TRBJ2-3, with D tentatively TRBD2 (6 bases). Germline values: CDR1 MRHNA, CDR2 SNTAGT. V lost 0 bases and J lost 1, with 8 bases in between. The CDR3 is 15 residues long. In DNA, the CDR3 is TGTGCCAGCAGTGACTCGCGGAGGGGCACAGATACGCAGTATTTT. As protein: CASSDSRRGTDTQYF.

The table lists this clone with many counts. CDR3 sequence reads: CASSPRNERSPLHF. The CDR3 DNA sequence: TGTGCCAGCAGCCCAAGGAATGAACGGTCACCCCTCCACTTT. This chain connects TRBV9 to TRBJ1-6; no firm D call. V shed 4 bases and J shed 10 bases, with 15 bases lying between them. Germline lookup yields CDR1 SGDLS and CDR2 YYNGEE. The CDR3 is 14 residues long.

The chain combines TRBV7-2 with TRBJ2-5, with D hard to call. The tail of the sequence fits TRBJ2-7 better, so the J call may be wrong. The CDR3 has 13 residues. The germline V gene encodes CDR1 SGHTA and CDR2 FQGNSA. CDR3 bases: TGTGCCAGCAGCTTAGAAAGCCGCAACGAGCAGTACTTC. Its translation is CASSLESRNEQYF.

This chain connects TRBV2 to TRBJ2-7, with 9 bases that match TRBD1. The CDR3 sequence is 13 residues long. Germline lookup yields CDR1 SNHLY and CDR2 FYNNEI. V lost 4 bases to trimming and J lost 4 bases; unmatched junction nucleotides: 2. The CDR3 nucleotides are TGTGCCAGCAGTGGGGGACAGGGATACGAGCAGTACTTC. Encoded protein: CASSGGQGYEQYF.

The chain joins TRBV6-5 to TRBJ2-7; 11 bases are shared with TRBD1. Germline values: CDR1 MNHEY, CDR2 SVGAGI. Trimming cost V 10 bases and J 3 bases; bases outside gene matches: 5. The CDR3 extends over 13 amino acids. This chain's CDR3 is CATTGQGGYEQYF. CDR3 nucleotides: TGTGCCACCACGGGACAGGGGGGCTACGAGCAGTACTTC.

The chain recombines TRBV24-1 with TRBJ1-1, with D perhaps matching TRBD1 (6 bases). This CDR3 spans 12 amino acids. Germline loops: CDR1 KGHDR, CDR2 SFDVKD. V lost 9 bases, J lost 1 base, and 8 bases lay in between. The CDR3 DNA reads TGTGCCACCGTGGGACAGAACACTGAAGCTTTCTTT. Encoded protein: CATVGQNTEAFF.

The gene calls are TRBV6-1 and TRBJ2-3; no clear D. With 2 bases removed from V and 2 bases from J, the gap between germline ends came to 8 bases. CDR1 is MNHNS, CDR2 SASEGT, per germline. CDR3 length equals 14 residues. CDR3 residues: CASSEFSITDTQYF. CDR3 DNA: TGTGCCAGCAGTGAATTCAGCATCACAGATACGCAGTATTTT.

The chain uses TRBV7-2 and TRBJ2-5; D is possibly TRBD1 (5 bases). The CDR3 sequence is 13 residues long. The V gene lost 1 base and the J gene lost 2 bases, with 5 bases spanning the gap. Germline CDR1 and CDR2: SGHTA and FQGNSA. CDR3 protein: CASSLDRQETQYF. The CDR3 bases are TGTGCCAGCAGCTTAGACAGGCAAGAGACCCAGTACTTC. The entire variable domain, with the rest obtained from reference TRBV7-2 and TRBJ2-5, is as follows: GAGVSQSPSNKVTEKGKDVELRCDPISGHTALYWYRQSLGQGLEFLIYFQGNSAPDKSGLPSDRFSAERTGGSVSTLTIQRTQQEDSAVYLCASSLDRQETQYFGPGTRLLVL.

The J gene is TRBJ1-6, the V gene TRBV28; D gene uncertain. Germline CDR1 reads MDHEN; CDR2 reads SYDVKM. The CDR3 length is 15 residues. V shed 5 bases and J shed 7 bases, with 15 bases lying between them. This CDR3 reads CASSHDWSLNSPLHF. The CDR3 coding sequence is TGTGCCAGCAGTCATGATTGGAGCCTAAATTCACCCCTCCACTTT.

The chain recombines TRBV5-6 with TRBJ1-1; weak D call: TRBD1 (5 bases). This CDR3 contains 15 residues. From germline, CDR1 is SGHDT and CDR2 YYEEEE. Trimming took 0 bases from V and 3 from J, leaving 12 bases between them. The CDR3 sequence: CASSLGARVYTEAFF. CDR3 nucleotide sequence: TGTGCCAGCAGCTTGGGGGCCAGGGTCTACACTGAAGCTTTCTTT.

The chain joins TRBV9 to TRBJ1-4; a possible D gene is TRBD1 (5 bases). The CDR3 loop spans 14 amino acids. Germline V lookup: CDR1 SGDLS, CDR2 YYNGEE. V was trimmed by 3 bases and J by 4 bases, leaving 10 bases between them. CDR3 loop: CASSEWDGNEKLFF. The CDR3 DNA reads as TGTGCCAGCAGCGAATGGGACGGTAATGAAAAACTGTTTTTT.

This chain joins TRBV19 and TRBJ2-3; D unresolved. V shed 3 bases and J shed 2 bases, with 12 bases lying between them. The length of the CDR3 is 15 residues. The germline CDR1 and CDR2 sequences are LNHDA and SQIVND (reference sequence). The CDR3 DNA reads as TGTGCCAGTAGTATTAATCAGTGGTACACAGATACGCAGTATTTT. It translates to CASSINQWYTDTQYF.

The V call is TRBV18, the J call TRBJ2-1, with a tentative D call TRBD1 (6 bases). Germline CDR1 is KGHSH and CDR2 is LQKENI. Trimming shortened V by 2 bases and J by 4 bases, and 12 bases separated the two germline ends. The CDR3 is 15 residues long. The CDR3 reads CASSPSGTGYNEQFF. CDR3 sequence (DNA): TGTGCCAGCTCACCATCCGGAACAGGGTACAATGAGCAGTTCTTC.

The chain has TRBV6-2 or TRBV6-3 and TRBJ2-3, with TRBD2 identical over 12 bases. V lost 0 bases to trimming and J lost 4 bases; unmatched junction nucleotides: 11. The CDR3 runs 19 residues. Germline V CDR1 and CDR2: MNHEY, SVGEGT. The CDR3 loop is CASSYSGSQTSGSADTQYF. In DNA form, the CDR3 reads TGTGCCAGCAGTTACTCGGGGTCCCAGACTAGCGGGAGTGCAGATACGCAGTATTTT.

This chain uses TRBV19 with TRBJ2-2; 8 bases match TRBD1. V lost 6 bases and J lost 3; bases outside the gene matches: 6. CDR3 size: 15 residues. The germline CDR1 and CDR2 sequences are LNHDA and SQIVND (reference sequence). The chain's CDR3 is CASSSDRAYTGELFF. In nucleotides, the CDR3 is TGTGCCAGTAGCTCGGACAGGGCTTACACCGGGGAGCTGTTTTTT.

The V call is TRBV5-1, the J call TRBJ2-3, with 8 bases fitting TRBD1. Per germline, CDR1 SGHRS and CDR2 YFSETQ. The J segment lost 6 bases and the V segment lost 4 bases, leaving 13 bases of the junction unmatched. The length of the CDR3 is 16 residues. The CDR3 nucleotides read TGCGCCAGCAGCCCTGATGGACAGGGTCCTGTCGATACGCAGTATTTT. The encoded protein is CASSPDGQGPVDTQYF.

The CDR3 is CASNTQRGSRLESTEAFF. The CDR3 DNA is TGTGCCAGCAACACGCAGAGGGGGTCACGCCTCGAGAGTACTGAAGCTTTCTTT. The rearrangement uses TRBV2 and TRBJ1-1; possibly TRBD1 for D (6 bases). V lost 7 bases and J lost 5, with 29 bases in between. The germline V gene has CDR1 SNHLY and CDR2 FYNNEI. The CDR3 totals 18 residues.

The chain couples TRBV5-1 to TRBJ1-1, with D possibly matching TRBD1 (5 bases). Germline CDR1 is SGHRS and CDR2 is YFSETQ. The CDR3 is 16 residues long. V lost 4 bases and J lost 1, with 17 bases in between. The chain's CDR3 is CASSHGGRRENTEAFF. CDR3 DNA sequence: TGCGCCAGCAGCCACGGGGGTAGGCGCGAGAACACTGAAGCTTTCTTT.

This sequence joins TRBV7-9 and TRBJ2-1; D unclear. CDR1 and CDR2 (germline): SEHNR, FQNEAQ (reference sequence). The CDR3 covers 13 residues. The V gene lost 0 bases and the J gene lost 4 bases, with 4 bases spanning the gap. DNA of the CDR3: TGTGCCAGCAGCTTAGCGTCGTACAATGAGCAGTTCTTC. As protein: CASSLASYNEQFF.

The chain uses TRBV19 and TRBJ1-2, with D hard to call. V was cut by 7 bases and J by 0 bases, with 15 bases left in between. There are 15 residues in the CDR3. The V gene's germline CDR1 is LNHDA and CDR2 SQIVND (reference sequence). Here the CDR3 reads CASKGRPTANYGYTF. DNA of the CDR3: TGTGCCAGTAAAGGGCGCCCCACAGCTAACTATGGCTACACCTTC.

The chain joins TRBV30 to TRBJ2-7; no definite D call. This CDR3 spans 12 amino acids. Germline V gives CDR1 GTSNPN, CDR2 SVGIG (reference sequence). V was shortened by 3 bases and J by 4 bases, with 10 bases between the two germline ends. CDR3 loop: CAWRELRYEQYF. In nucleotides, the CDR3 is TGTGCCTGGAGGGAACTTCGTTACGAGCAGTACTTC. Full variable domain (missing parts from reference TRBV30 and TRBJ2-7): SQTIHQWPATLVQPVGSPLSLECTVEGTSNPNLYWYRQAAGRGLQLLFYSVGIGQISSEVPQNLSASRPQDRQFILSSKKLLLSDSGFYLCAWRELRYEQYFGPGTRLTVT.